This is a list of T cell receptor beta chains from one sample in a study of regulatory T cells in long-lasting Graves disease. MiXCR, applied by TCRdb to the multiplex PCR reads, yields one record per CDR3 protein. Of under 300,000 distinct CDR3 sequences listed, 20% to 25% are singletons. The sequencing here drew on peripheral blood mononuclear cells (PBMCs), taken at new diagnosis, from a patient treated with antithyroid drugs. The origin of the receptors is a female donor with Graves disease. Each CDR3 is given with its conserved first and last residue. D genes are given only for firm matches. The size entry is marked missing in some rows and otherwise reads once, few, many or a size class.

TGTGCCTGGAGTGCTCCCTCGGGCGGGAGGGTCAAGCAGTACTTC,CAWSAPSGGRVKQYF,many,TRBD2,TRBJ2-7,TRBV30
TGTGCCAGCAGTTACAAAGGGGCAGCTTTCTTT,CASSYKGAAFF,many,.,TRBJ1-1,TRBV6-5
TGTGCCAGCAGCTGGGGACAGGAGACCTACGAGCAGTACTTC,CASSWGQETYEQYF,.,TRBD1,TRBJ2-7,TRBV11-2
TGTGCCAGCACGGCCGGGGGGACAAGCAAGCCCCAGCATTTT,CASTAGGTSKPQHF,many,.,TRBJ1-5,TRBV6-1
TGTGCCAGCAGCTTCCCCCCTTACACAGATACGCAGTATTTT,CASSFPPYTDTQYF,many,.,TRBJ2-3,TRBV7-2
TGTGCCAGCAGTGAAAGGGAGGGGGGCTACGAGCAGTACTTC,CASSEREGGYEQYF,many,.,TRBJ2-7,TRBV2
TGCGCCAGCAGCCAAGATATAAGGGAGAGGATGAACACTGAAGCTTTCTTT,CASSQDIRERMNTEAFF,few,.,TRBJ1-1,TRBV4-3
TGTGCCAGCAGCCGGGACGGGTACGAGCAGTACTTC,CASSRDGYEQYF,many,.,TRBJ2-7,TRBV7-9
TGTGCCAGCAGCCCCGAAGGTGTTGTCGGGAGCGGAACGCAGTATTTT,CASSPEGVVGSGTQYF,many,.,TRBJ2-3,TRBV7-2
TGCAGCGTGCGGGGGTCGGGCGGGAAACTGTTTTTT,CSVRGSGGKLFF,many,.,TRBJ1-4,TRBV29-1
TGCAGTGTAGGCCCAGGGTTGTCAGCAGATACGCAGTATTTT,CSVGPGLSADTQYF,many,.,TRBJ2-3,TRBV20-1
TGTGCCAGTAGTATCACCGGGACAGGGAGCACTGAAGCTTTCTTT,CASSITGTGSTEAFF,many,TRBD1,TRBJ1-1,TRBV19
TGTGCCAGCAGTTTCATAGGGTCCTACGAGCAGTACTTC,CASSFIGSYEQYF,many,.,TRBJ2-7,TRBV27
TGTGCCAGCTCTCTACAGGGAGATGAAAAACCGTTTTTT,CASSLQGDEKPFF,few,.,TRBJ1-4,TRBV28
TGTGCCAGCAGTTTCAGTGACAGGGGAGGCGAGCAGTACTTC,CASSFSDRGGEQYF,many,TRBD1,TRBJ2-7,TRBV12-3/TRBV12-4
TGTGCCACCAGTGATCCGGACGGCGACTCTGGAAACACCATATATTTT,CATSDPDGDSGNTIYF,.,.,TRBJ1-3,TRBV24-1